A single sample is the source of the 4 T cell receptor beta chains below, sequenced in a study of T cells in Graves' hyperthyroidism and ophthalmopathy. RNA transcripts were the template for amplifying TCR beta CDR3 regions. Using the HTBI primer set, a first-round RT-PCR was run on the TCR CDR3. A single record per CDR3 protein comes from TCRdb applying MiXCR to the multiplex PCR reads. The sample includes fewer than 600,000 distinct CDR3 sequences, 13% to 15% seen only once; the top ten take 14%. Sequencing used blood. These receptors originate from a woman aged 40 to 55 with Graves' hyperthyroidism.

As concerns this clonotype: One junction end does not reproduce the germline sequence, and a read error may be involved. The chain is built from TRBV20-1 and TRBJ2-7; D is perhaps TRBD2 (6 bases). Germline lookup yields CDR1 DFQATT and CDR2 SNEGSKA (reference sequence). CDR3 length: 14 residues. CDR3 in DNA: TGCAGTGCTAGTAAGTTAGCGGAATTCTACGAACAGTACTTC. Translation: CSASKLAEFYEQYF.

Of note for this clonotype: At one end, the junction sequence differs from germline, possibly due to a read error. This chain joins TRBV11-2 and TRBJ2-7; TRBD1 is a possible D gene (6 bases). The V gene's germline CDR1 is SGHAT and CDR2 FQNNGV. The CDR3 has 14 residues. CDR3 amino acids: CAGSLVAGVYEQYF. CDR3 nucleotides: TGTGCCGGCAGCTTAGTTGCAGGGGTCTACGAGCAGTACTTC.

This clonotype was observed at least ten times. CDR3 DNA: TGTGCTAGTGGTGTACTCAGGACTAGCGGGATGGGGAATGAGCAGTTCTTC. It yields the protein CASGVLRTSGMGNEQFF. The gene calls are TRBV12-5 and TRBJ2-1; the match to TRBD2 covers 12 bases. Germline loops: CDR1 LGHNT, CDR2 FRNRAP. This CDR3 has 17 amino acids. Losses at the gene ends were 5 bases for V and 7 bases for J; bases not matched to a gene: 12.

Worth noting for this clonotype: Germline is not matched at one junction end, which may reflect a read error. This chain uses TRBV7-2 with TRBJ2-1; possibly TRBD2 for D (6 bases). CDR3 length equals 18 residues. Germline values: CDR1 SGHTA, CDR2 FQGNSA. CDR3 DNA sequence: TGTGCCAGCTGCTTAGCGCTCCAGCGGGCATCTGCCTACAATGAGCAGTTCTTC. It encodes CASCLALQRASAYNEQFF.